Below, 20 T cell receptor beta chains from the same sample are listed, as sequenced in a study of shared clonotypes between healthy human individuals. Generated by immunoSEQ multiplex PCR, the TCRdb table keeps only in-frame clones and is missing some. The repertoire holds 1.6 million or so clones, with approximately 98.5% as singletons. The sequenced sample was naive CD4+ T cells sorted from blood. Sample subset: CD45RA+ positively selected. The source of these receptors is a man aged 25-40 years in good health.

Concerning this clone: This sample also contains other DNA sequences that code for the same CDR3. The V and J genes are TRBV28 and TRBJ2-1, with D tentatively TRBD2 (6 bases). The germline V gene has CDR1 MDHEN and CDR2 SYDVKM. The CDR3 length is 14 residues. V was clipped by 5 bases and J by 6 bases, with 14 bases between them. The CDR3 reads CASSSLAVLNEQFF. In DNA form, the CDR3 reads TGTGCCAGCAGTAGTTTAGCGGTTCTCAATGAGCAGTTCTTC. The full variable domain, its missing parts supplied by reference TRBV28 and TRBJ2-1, is DVKVTQSSRYLVKRTGEKVFLECVQDMDHENMFWYRQDPGLGLRLIYFSYDVKMKEKGDIPEGYSVSREKKERFSLILESASTNQTSMYLCASSSLAVLNEQFFGPGTRLTVL.

About this clone: Within the sample, other DNA sequences also encode this same CDR3. The V call is TRBV7-9, the J call TRBJ2-5; D possibly uses TRBD1 or TRBD2 (6 bases each). Trimming cost V 1 base and J 5 bases, with 8 bases left between them. Germline V lookup: CDR1 SEHNR, CDR2 FQNEAQ (reference sequence). CDR3 length: 13 residues. The CDR3 is CASSLVGGETQYF. In nucleotides, the CDR3 is TGTGCCAGCAGCTTAGTAGGGGGGGAGACCCAGTACTTC.

As to this clone: Other DNA sequences in the sample encode the same CDR3. The rearrangement links TRBV5-1 to TRBJ2-2; D is undetermined. CDR1 is SGHRS, CDR2 YFSETQ, per germline. The CDR3 runs to 13 residues. V gave up 0 bases and J gave up 4 bases, with 4 bases separating them. Here the CDR3 DNA reads TGCGCCAGCAGCTTGGTTATCACCGGGGAGCTGTTTTTT. It codes for CASSLVITGELFF.

This chain connects TRBV5-1 to TRBJ2-5, with TRBD1 matching over 12 bases. The CDR3 is 16 residues long. Germline CDR1 reads SGHRS; CDR2 reads YFSETQ. The V and J ends lost 3 bases and 5 bases, in that order; junction bases with no gene match: 8. DNA for the CDR3: TGCGCCAGCAGCTCAGGGACAGGGGGCAACATGGAGACCCAGTACTTC. Residues: CASSSGTGGNMETQYF. The complete variable domain, with remaining parts taken from reference TRBV5-1 and TRBJ2-5, reads KAGVTQTPRYLIKTRGQQVTLSCSPISGHRSVSWYQQTPGQGLQFLFEYFSETQRNKGNFPGRFSGRQFSNSRSEMNVSTLELGDSALYLCASSSGTGGNMETQYFGPGTRLLVL.

This chain links TRBV6-5 with TRBJ1-3; D ambiguous. The V and J ends lost 6 bases and 0 bases respectively, with 9 bases between them. The CDR3 has 14 residues. The V gene's germline CDR1 is MNHEY and CDR2 SVGAGI. CDR3 in amino acids: CASRPDNSGNTIYF. The CDR3 DNA reads as TGTGCCAGCAGACCAGACAACTCTGGAAACACCATATATTTT.

CDR3 region: CSAVGGSDTQYF. The CDR3 region has the DNA TGCAGCGCCGTGGGGGGCAGCGATACGCAGTATTTT. V and J are TRBV29-1 and TRBJ2-3; D possibly uses TRBD1 or TRBD2 (6 bases each). The V end lost 7 bases, the J end lost 6 bases, and 14 bases lay between the germline ends. CDR1 and CDR2 from the germline V gene are SQVTM and ANQGSEA. The CDR3 runs to 12 residues.

V and J are TRBV5-1 and TRBJ2-3; 8 bases match TRBD2. Trimming cost V 0 bases and J 7 bases; bases outside gene matches: 7. The CDR3 extends over 15 amino acids. CDR1 SGHRS and CDR2 YFSETQ come from the germline V gene. CDR3 protein: CASSLAGGTGYTQYF. CDR3 coding DNA: TGCGCCAGCAGCTTGGCGGGAGGGACCGGGTATACGCAGTATTTT.

The V and J genes are TRBV5-4 and TRBJ1-3; D is unresolved. Germline CDR1 SGHNT, CDR2 YYREEE (reference sequence). V was pared by 1 base and J by 6 bases, with 8 bases between. CDR3 size: 13 residues. The CDR3 here is CASSLWAQNTIYF. The CDR3 nucleotides read TGTGCCAGCAGCTTGTGGGCCCAAAACACCATATATTTT.

The rearrangement uses TRBV20-1 and TRBJ1-2; no definite D call. The CDR3 runs to 11 residues. From germline, CDR1 is DFQATT and CDR2 SNEGSKA (reference sequence). Between the trimmed V and J ends, which lost 5 bases and 4 bases, there was a span of 8 bases. The CDR3 DNA reads TGCAGTGCTCCACCTCTCTATGGCTACACCTTC. The encoded protein is CSAPPLYGYTF.

The V and J genes are TRBV29-1 and TRBJ2-1; the D is unclear. The CDR3 spans 12 residues. CDR1 is SQVTM and CDR2 is ANQGSEA in the germline V gene. Trimming cost V 3 bases and J 5 bases, with 8 bases left between them. The CDR3 here is CSVDDGNNEQFF. For the CDR3, the DNA is TGCAGCGTTGATGACGGAAACAATGAGCAGTTCTTC.

J is TRBJ1-6 and V is TRBV29-1; 7 positions match TRBD1. After removal of 8 bases from V and 3 bases from J, the junction contained 10 bases not matched to a gene. The CDR3 is 15 amino acids. Germline assignment: CDR1 SQVTM and CDR2 ANQGSEA. CDR3 region: CSIRTGGDYNSPLHF. Written as DNA, the CDR3 is TGCAGCATTCGGACAGGTGGGGACTATAATTCACCCCTCCACTTT.

The gene calls are TRBV11-2 and TRBJ2-7; D is possibly TRBD1 (6 bases). This CDR3 spans 14 amino acids. V was trimmed by 4 bases and J by 0 bases, leaving 10 bases between them. Germline lookup yields CDR1 SGHAT and CDR2 FQNNGV. The CDR3 DNA reads TGTGCCAGCAGCTCACAGGGTATCTCCTACGAGCAGTACTTC. Protein product: CASSSQGISYEQYF.

The chain is built from TRBV28 and TRBJ1-1; a possible D gene is TRBD1 (5 bases). The CDR3 has 11 residues. V was cut by 6 bases and J by 11 bases, with 13 bases left in between. CDR1 is MDHEN, CDR2 SYDVKM, per germline. CDR3 residues: CASSAGLGAFF. The CDR3 DNA sequence: TGTGCCAGCAGCGCAGGGCTTGGGGCTTTCTTT.

The chain joins TRBV2 to TRBJ2-7; weak D call: TRBD1 (6 bases). With 8 bases removed from V and 0 bases from J, the gap between germline ends came to 11 bases. Germline V gene lookup returns CDR1 SNHLY and CDR2 FYNNEI. The CDR3 is 13 residues long. Here the CDR3 reads CASGGQTSYEQYF. DNA for the CDR3: TGTGCCAGCGGTGGACAGACCTCCTACGAGCAGTACTTC.

The chain combines TRBV25-1 with TRBJ2-3; 13 bases line up with TRBD2. The CDR3 is made up of 14 amino acids. Germline loops: CDR1 MGHDK, CDR2 SYGVNS. The ends lost 4 bases at V and 7 bases at J; junction bases unmatched: 2. CDR3 nucleotide sequence: TGTGCCAGCAGTGGACTAGCGGGAGGACATACGCAGTATTTT. Protein product: CASSGLAGGHTQYF.

CDR3 DNA sequence: TGCGCCAGCAGACCCAGCGGATATCCCGGCGAGCAGTACTTC. Its protein is CASRPSGYPGEQYF. The chain has TRBV5-1 and TRBJ2-7, with D tentatively TRBD2 (5 bases). This CDR3 is 14 amino acids long. V was trimmed by 5 bases and J by 6 bases, leaving 18 bases between them. From germline, CDR1 is SGHRS and CDR2 YFSETQ.

V gene TRBV27 combines with J gene TRBJ2-7; 9 positions agree with TRBD2. This CDR3 is built from 14 residues. The V and J ends lost 4 bases and 4 bases, in that order; junction bases with no gene match: 5. Germline CDR1 reads MNHEY; CDR2 reads SMNVEV (reference sequence). The CDR3 DNA sequence: TGTGCCAGCAGTTCTAGCGGGGCCCGGTACGAGCAGTACTTC. Its translation is CASSSSGARYEQYF.

The rearrangement joins TRBV6-1 to TRBJ2-7; D is uncertain. The CDR3 totals 15 residues. Trimming shortened V by 1 base and J by 0 bases, and 10 bases separated the two germline ends. The V gene's germline CDR1 is MNHNS and CDR2 SASEGT. CDR3 region: CASSEDQLLSYEQYF. CDR3 sequence (DNA): TGTGCCAGCAGTGAAGACCAACTACTCTCCTACGAGCAGTACTTC.

This clone was seen just once. The chain combines TRBV5-1 with TRBJ2-3; D call uncertain. V was trimmed by 4 bases and J by 5 bases, leaving 8 bases between them. Per germline, CDR1 SGHRS and CDR2 YFSETQ. There are 12 residues in the CDR3. This CDR3 is CASSQSGDTQYF. The CDR3 DNA reads TGCGCCAGCAGCCAGAGTGGAGATACGCAGTATTTT.

This chain uses TRBV18 with TRBJ2-7, with unresolved D. V was cut by 3 bases and J by 1 base, with 10 bases left in between. There are 14 residues in the CDR3. Germline-derived CDR1 and CDR2 are KGHSH and LQKENI. The CDR3 spells CASSPKVTSYEQYF. The CDR3 bases are TGTGCCAGCTCACCTAAAGTCACATCCTACGAGCAGTACTTC.